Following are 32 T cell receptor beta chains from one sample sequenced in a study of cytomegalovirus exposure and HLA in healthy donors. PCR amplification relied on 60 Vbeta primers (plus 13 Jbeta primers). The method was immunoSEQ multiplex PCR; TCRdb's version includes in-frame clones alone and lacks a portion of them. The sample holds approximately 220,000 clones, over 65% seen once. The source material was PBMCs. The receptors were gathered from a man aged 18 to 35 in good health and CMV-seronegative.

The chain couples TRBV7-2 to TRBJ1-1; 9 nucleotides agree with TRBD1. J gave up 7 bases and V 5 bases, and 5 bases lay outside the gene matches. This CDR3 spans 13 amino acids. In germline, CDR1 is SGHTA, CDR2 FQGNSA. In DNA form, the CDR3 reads TGTGCCAGCAGCCCAGGGACAGGGATTGAAGCTTTCTTT. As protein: CASSPGTGIEAFF.

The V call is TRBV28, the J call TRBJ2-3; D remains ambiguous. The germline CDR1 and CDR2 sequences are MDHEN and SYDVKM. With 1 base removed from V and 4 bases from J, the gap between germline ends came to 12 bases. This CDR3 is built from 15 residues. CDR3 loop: CASSLYSPPADTQYF. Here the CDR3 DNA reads TGTGCCAGCAGTTTATATTCCCCGCCGGCAGATACGCAGTATTTT.

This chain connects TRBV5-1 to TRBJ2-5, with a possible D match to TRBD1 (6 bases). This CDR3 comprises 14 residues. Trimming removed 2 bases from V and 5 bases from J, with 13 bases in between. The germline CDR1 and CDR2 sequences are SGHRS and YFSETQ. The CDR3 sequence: CASSFAAGEETQYF. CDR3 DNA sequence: TGCGCCAGCAGCTTTGCGGCAGGGGAGGAGACCCAGTACTTC. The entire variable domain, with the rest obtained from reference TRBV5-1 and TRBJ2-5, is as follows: KAGVTQTPRYLIKTRGQQVTLSCSPISGHRSVSWYQQTPGQGLQFLFEYFSETQRNKGNFPGRFSGRQFSNSRSEMNVSTLELGDSALYLCASSFAAGEETQYFGPGTRLLVL.

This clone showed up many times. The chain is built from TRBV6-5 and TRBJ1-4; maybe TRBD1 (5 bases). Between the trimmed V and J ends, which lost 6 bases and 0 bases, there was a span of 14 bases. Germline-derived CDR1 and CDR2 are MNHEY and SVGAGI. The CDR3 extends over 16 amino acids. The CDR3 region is CASSYRGTPTNEKLFF. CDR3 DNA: TGTGCCAGCAGCTACCGGGGGACCCCAACTAATGAAAAACTGTTTTTT.

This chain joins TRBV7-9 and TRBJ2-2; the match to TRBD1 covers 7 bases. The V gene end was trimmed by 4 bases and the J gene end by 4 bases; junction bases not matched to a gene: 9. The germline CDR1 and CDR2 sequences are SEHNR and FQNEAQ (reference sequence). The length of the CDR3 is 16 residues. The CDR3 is CASSSRGGAGTGELFF. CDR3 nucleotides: TGTGCCAGCAGCTCGCGAGGGGGCGCCGGCACCGGGGAGCTGTTTTTT.

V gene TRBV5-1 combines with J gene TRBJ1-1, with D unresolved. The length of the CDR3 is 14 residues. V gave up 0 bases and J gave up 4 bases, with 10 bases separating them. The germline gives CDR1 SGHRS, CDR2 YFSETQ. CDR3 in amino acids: CASSLVSGSTEAFF. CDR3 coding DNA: TGCGCCAGCAGCTTGGTAAGCGGGAGCACTGAAGCTTTCTTT. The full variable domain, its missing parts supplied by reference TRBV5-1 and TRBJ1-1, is KAGVTQTPRYLIKTRGQQVTLSCSPISGHRSVSWYQQTPGQGLQFLFEYFSETQRNKGNFPGRFSGRQFSNSRSEMNVSTLELGDSALYLCASSLVSGSTEAFFGQGTRLTVV.

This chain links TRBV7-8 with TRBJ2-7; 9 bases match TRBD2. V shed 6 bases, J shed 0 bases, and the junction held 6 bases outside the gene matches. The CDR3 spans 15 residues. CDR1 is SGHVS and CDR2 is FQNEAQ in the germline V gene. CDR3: CASRNLAGSSYEQYF. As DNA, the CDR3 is TGTGCCAGCAGAAACCTAGCGGGAAGCTCCTACGAGCAGTACTTC.

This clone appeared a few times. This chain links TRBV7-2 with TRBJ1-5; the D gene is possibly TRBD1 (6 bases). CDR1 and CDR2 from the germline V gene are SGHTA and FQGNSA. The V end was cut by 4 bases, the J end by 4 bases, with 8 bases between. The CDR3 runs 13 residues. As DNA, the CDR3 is TGTGCCAGCAGCTCTGACAGGAATCAGCCCCAGCATTTT. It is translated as CASSSDRNQPQHF.

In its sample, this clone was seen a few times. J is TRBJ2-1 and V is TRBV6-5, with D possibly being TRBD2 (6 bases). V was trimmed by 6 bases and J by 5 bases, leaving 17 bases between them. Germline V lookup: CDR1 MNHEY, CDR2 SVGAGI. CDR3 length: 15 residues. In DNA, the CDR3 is TGTGCCAGCAGCCCCTTTTGGAGGGCCCACAATGAGCAGTTCTTC. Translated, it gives CASSPFWRAHNEQFF.

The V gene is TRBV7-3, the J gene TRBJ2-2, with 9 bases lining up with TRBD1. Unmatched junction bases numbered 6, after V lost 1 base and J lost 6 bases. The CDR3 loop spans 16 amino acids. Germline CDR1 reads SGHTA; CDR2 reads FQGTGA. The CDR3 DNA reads TGTGCCAGCAGCTTAAAAGGGACAGGGAGTCCCGGGGAGCTGTTTTTT. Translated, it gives CASSLKGTGSPGELFF.

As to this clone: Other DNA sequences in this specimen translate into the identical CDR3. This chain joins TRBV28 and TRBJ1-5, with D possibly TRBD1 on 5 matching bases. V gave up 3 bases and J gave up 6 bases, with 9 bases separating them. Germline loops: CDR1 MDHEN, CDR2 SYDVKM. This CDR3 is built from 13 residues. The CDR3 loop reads CASSLEGSQPQHF. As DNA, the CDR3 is TGTGCCAGCAGTTTGGAGGGGAGTCAGCCCCAGCATTTT.

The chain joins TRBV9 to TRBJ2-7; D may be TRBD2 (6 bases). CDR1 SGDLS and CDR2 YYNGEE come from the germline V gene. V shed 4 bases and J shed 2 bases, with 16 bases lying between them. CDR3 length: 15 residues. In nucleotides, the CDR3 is TGTGCCAGCAGCTTAGGGGAGGAGGCGCCCTACGAGCAGTACTTC. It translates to CASSLGEEAPYEQYF.

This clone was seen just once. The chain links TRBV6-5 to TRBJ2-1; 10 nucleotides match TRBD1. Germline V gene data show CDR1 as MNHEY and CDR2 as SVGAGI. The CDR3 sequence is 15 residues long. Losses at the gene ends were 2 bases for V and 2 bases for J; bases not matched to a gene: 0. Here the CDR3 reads CASSYGTGAYNEQFF. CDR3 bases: TGTGCCAGCAGTTACGGGACAGGGGCCTACAATGAGCAGTTCTTC.

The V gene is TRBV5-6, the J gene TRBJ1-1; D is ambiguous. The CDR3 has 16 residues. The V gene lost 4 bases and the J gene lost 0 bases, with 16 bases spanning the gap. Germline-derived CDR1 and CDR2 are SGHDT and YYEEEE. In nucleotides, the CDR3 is TGTGCCAGCAGCCCGCCCGGCGGGAGCATGAACACTGAAGCTTTCTTT. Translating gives CASSPPGGSMNTEAFF.

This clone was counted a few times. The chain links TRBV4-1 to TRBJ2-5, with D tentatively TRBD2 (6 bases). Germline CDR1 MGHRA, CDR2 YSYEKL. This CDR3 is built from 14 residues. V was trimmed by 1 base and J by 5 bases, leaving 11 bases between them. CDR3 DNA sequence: TGCGCCAGCAGCCAAGGGTCTAGCGTGGAGACCCAGTACTTC. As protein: CASSQGSSVETQYF.

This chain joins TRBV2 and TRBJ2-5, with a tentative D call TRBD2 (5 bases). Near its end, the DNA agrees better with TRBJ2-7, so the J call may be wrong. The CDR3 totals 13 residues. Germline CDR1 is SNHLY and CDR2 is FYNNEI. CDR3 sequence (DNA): TGTGCCAGCAGTGAAGATAGGGCGGGCGAGCAGTACTTC. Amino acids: CASSEDRAGEQYF.

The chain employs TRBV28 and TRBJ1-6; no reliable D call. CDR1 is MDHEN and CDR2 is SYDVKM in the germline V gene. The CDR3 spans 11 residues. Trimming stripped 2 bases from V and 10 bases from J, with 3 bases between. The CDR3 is CASSLGSPLHF. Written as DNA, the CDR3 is TGTGCCAGCAGTTTAGGCTCACCCCTCCACTTT.

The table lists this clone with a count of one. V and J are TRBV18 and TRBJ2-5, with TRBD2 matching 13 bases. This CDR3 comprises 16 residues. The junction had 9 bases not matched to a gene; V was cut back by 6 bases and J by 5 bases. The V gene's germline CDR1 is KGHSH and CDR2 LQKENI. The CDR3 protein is CASSPRTSGRGETQYF. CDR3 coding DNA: TGTGCCAGCTCCCCCCGGACTAGCGGGAGAGGTGAGACCCAGTACTTC.

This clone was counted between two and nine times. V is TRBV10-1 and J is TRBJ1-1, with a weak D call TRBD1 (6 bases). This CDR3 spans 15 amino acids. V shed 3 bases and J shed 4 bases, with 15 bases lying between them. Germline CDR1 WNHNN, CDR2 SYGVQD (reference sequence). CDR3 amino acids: CASSEGSGQPTEAFF. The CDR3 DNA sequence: TGCGCCAGCAGTGAAGGCAGCGGACAGCCCACTGAAGCTTTCTTT.

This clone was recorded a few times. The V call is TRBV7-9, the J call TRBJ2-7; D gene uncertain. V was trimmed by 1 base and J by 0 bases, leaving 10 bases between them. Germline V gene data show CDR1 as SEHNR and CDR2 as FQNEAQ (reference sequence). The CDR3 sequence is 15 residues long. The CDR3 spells CASSLEAGYSYEQYF. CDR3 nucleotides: TGTGCCAGCAGCTTAGAGGCAGGCTACTCCTACGAGCAGTACTTC.

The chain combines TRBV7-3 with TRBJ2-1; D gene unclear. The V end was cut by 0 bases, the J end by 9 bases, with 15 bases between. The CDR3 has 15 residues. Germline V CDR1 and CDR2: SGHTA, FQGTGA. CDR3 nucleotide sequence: TGTGCCAGCAGCTTAACTCGGAACTCTCGGAGTGAGCAGTTCTTC. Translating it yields CASSLTRNSRSEQFF.

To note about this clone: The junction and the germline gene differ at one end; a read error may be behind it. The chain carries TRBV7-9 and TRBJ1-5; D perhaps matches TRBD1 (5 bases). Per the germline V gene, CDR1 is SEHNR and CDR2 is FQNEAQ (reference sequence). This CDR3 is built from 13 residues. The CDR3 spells CSSSGPGGQPQHF. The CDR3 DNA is TGTTCCAGCAGTGGTCCGGGGGGTCAGCCCCAGCATTTT.

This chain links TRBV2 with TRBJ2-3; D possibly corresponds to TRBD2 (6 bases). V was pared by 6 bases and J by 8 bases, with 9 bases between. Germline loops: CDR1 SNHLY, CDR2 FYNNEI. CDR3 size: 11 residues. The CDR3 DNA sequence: TGTGCCAGCAGCATGGAGGGTACGCAGTATTTT. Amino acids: CASSMEGTQYF.

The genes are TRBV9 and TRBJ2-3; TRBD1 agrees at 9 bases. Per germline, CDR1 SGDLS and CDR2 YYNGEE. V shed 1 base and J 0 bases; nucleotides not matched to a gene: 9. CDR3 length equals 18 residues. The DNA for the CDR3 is TGTGCCAGCAGCGTATATGGGACAGGGTGGCCTAGCACAGATACGCAGTATTTT. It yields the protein CASSVYGTGWPSTDTQYF.

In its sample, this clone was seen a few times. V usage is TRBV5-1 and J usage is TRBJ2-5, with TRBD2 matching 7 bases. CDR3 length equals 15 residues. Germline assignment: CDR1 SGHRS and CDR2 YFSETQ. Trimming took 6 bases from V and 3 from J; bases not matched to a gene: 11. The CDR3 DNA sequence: TGCGCCAGCACCCGTGGTTCTAGCGGAAAAGAGACCCAGTACTTC. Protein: CASTRGSSGKETQYF.

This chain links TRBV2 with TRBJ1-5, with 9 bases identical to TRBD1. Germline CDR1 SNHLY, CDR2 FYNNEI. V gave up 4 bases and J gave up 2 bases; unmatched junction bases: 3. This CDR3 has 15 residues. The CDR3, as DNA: TGTGCCAGCAGTGCACAGGGGGCCGGCAATCAGCCCCAGCATTTT. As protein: CASSAQGAGNQPQHF.

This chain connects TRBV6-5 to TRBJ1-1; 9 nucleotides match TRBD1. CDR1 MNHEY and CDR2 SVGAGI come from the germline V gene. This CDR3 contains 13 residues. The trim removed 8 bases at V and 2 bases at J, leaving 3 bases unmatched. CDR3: CASLDRGNTEAFF. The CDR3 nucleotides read TGTGCCAGCTTGGACAGGGGAAACACTGAAGCTTTCTTT.

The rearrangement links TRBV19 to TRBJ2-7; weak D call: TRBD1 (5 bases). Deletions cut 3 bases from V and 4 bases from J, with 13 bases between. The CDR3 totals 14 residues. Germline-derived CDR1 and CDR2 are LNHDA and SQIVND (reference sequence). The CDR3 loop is CASSMRTQGYEQYF. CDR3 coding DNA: TGTGCCAGTAGTATGCGGACCCAGGGTTACGAGCAGTACTTC. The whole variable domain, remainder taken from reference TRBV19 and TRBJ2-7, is DGGITQSPKYLFRKEGQNVTLSCEQNLNHDAMYWYRQDPGQGLRLIYYSQIVNDFQKGDIAEGYSVSREKKESFPLTVTSAQKNPTAFYLCASSMRTQGYEQYFGPGTRLTVT.

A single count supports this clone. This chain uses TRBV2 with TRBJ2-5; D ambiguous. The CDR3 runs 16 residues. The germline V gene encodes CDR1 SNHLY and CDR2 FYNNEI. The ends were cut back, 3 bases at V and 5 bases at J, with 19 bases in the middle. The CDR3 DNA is TGTGCCAGCAGTGACGGTGCCCCTGAGGCCGGGGAGACCCAGTACTTC. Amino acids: CASSDGAPEAGETQYF.

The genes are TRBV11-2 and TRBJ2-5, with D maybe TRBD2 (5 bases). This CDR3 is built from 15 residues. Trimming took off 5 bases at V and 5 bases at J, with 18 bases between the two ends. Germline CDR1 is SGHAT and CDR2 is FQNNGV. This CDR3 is CASSASNAGSETQYF. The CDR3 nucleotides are TGTGCCAGCAGCGCCTCCAACGCGGGCTCGGAGACCCAGTACTTC. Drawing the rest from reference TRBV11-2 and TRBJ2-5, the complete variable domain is EAGVAQSPRYKIIEKRQSVAFWCNPISGHATLYWYQQILGQGPKLLIQFQNNGVVDDSQLPKDRFSAERLKGVDSTLKIQPAKLEDSAVYLCASSASNAGSETQYFGPGTRLLVL.

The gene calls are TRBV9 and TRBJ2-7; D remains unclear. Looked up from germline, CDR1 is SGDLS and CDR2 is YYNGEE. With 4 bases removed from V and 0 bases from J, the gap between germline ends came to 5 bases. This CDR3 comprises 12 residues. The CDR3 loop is CASSTSSYEQYF. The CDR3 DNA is TGTGCCAGCAGCACGAGCTCCTACGAGCAGTACTTC.

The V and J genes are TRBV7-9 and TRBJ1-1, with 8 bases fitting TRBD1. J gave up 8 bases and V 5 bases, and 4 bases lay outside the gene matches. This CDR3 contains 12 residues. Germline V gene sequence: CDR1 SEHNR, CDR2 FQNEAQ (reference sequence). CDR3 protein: CASSPQGGEAFF. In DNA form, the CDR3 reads TGTGCCAGCAGCCCACAGGGGGGGGAAGCTTTCTTT.